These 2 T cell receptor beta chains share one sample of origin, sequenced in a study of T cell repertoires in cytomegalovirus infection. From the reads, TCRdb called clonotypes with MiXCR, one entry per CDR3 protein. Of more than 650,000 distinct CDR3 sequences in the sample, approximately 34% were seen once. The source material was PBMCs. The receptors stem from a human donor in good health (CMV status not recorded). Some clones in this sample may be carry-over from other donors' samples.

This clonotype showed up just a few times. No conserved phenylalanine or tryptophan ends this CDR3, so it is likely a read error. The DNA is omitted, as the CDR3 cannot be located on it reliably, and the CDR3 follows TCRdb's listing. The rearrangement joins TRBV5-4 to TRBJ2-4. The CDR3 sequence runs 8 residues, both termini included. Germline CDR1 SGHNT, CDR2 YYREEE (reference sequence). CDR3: CASSPIKD.

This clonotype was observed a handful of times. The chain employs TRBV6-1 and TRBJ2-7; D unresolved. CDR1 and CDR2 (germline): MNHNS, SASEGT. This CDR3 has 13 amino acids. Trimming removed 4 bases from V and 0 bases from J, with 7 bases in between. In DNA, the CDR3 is TGTGCCAGCAGTGCCTCCAGCTCCTACGAGCAGTACTTC. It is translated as CASSASSSYEQYF.